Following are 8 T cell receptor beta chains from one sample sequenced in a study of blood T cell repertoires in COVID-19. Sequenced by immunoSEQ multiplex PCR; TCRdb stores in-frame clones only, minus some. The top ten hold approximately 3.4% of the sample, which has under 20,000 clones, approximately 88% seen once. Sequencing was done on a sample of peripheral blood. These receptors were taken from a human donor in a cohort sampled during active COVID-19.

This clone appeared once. CDR3 bases: TGTGCCAGCAGCGATAGCGGGAGGGAGGGCGATGAGCAGTTCTTC. Protein sequence: CASSDSGREGDEQFF. The V gene is TRBV11-3, the J gene TRBJ2-1; the match to TRBD2 covers 11 bases. V gave up 5 bases and J gave up 8 bases; unmatched junction bases: 8. CDR1 and CDR2 (germline): SGHNT, YENEEA. The CDR3 sequence is 15 residues long.

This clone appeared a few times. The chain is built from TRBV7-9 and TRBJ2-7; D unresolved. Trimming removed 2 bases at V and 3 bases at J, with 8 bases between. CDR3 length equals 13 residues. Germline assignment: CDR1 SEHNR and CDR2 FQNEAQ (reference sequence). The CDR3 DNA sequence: TGTGCCAGCAGCTTATCCTCCCTCTACGAGCAGTACTTC. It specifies CASSLSSLYEQYF.

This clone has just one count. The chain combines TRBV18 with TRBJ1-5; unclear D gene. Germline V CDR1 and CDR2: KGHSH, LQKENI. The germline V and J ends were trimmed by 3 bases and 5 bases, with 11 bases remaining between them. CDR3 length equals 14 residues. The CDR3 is CASSPEVRDQPQHF. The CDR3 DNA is TGTGCCAGCTCACCCGAGGTCCGCGATCAGCCCCAGCATTTT. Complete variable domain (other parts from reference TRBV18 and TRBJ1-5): NAGVMQNPRHLVRRRGQEARLRCSPMKGHSHVYWYRQLPEEGLKFMVYLQKENIIDESGMPKERFSAEFPKEGPSILRIQQVVRGDSAAYFCASSPEVRDQPQHFGDGTRLSIL.

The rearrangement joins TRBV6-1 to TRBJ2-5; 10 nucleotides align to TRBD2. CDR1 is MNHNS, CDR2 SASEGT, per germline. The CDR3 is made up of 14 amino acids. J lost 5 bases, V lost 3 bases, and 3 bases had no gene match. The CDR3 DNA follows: TGTGCCAGCAGTGAGGGTAGCGGGAGGGAGACCCAGTACTTC. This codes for CASSEGSGRETQYF.

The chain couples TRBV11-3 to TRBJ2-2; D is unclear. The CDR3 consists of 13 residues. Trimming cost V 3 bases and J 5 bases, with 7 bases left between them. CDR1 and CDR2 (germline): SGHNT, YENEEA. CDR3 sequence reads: CASSFISTGELFF. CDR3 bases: TGTGCCAGCAGCTTTATTAGTACCGGGGAGCTGTTTTTT.

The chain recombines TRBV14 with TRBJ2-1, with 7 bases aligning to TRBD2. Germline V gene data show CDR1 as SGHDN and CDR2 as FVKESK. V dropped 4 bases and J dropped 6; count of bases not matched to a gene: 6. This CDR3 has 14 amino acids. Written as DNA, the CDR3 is TGTGCCAGCAGCCCGACTGGGGGGGTCAATGAGCAGTTCTTC. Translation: CASSPTGGVNEQFF.

CDR3 in DNA: TGTGCCAGCAGCCCCTCTGGACAGCCTAACTATGGCTACACCTTC. The encoded protein is CASSPSGQPNYGYTF. V gene TRBV6-5 combines with J gene TRBJ1-2; D possibly corresponds to TRBD1 (6 bases). V lost 6 bases and J lost 0, with 14 bases in between. Germline V gives CDR1 MNHEY, CDR2 SVGAGI. The CDR3 contains 15 residues.

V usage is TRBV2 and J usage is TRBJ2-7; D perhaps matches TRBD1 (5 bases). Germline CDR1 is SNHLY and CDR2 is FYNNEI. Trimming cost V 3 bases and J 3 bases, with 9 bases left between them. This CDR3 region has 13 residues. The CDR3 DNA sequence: TGTGCCAGCAGTGAGGGGCAGTACTACGAGCAGTACTTC. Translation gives CASSEGQYYEQYF. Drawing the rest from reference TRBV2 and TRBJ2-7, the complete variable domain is EPEVTQTPSHQVTQMGQEVILRCVPISNHLYFYWYRQILGQKVEFLVSFYNNEISEKSEIFDDQFSVERPDGSNFTLKIRSTKLEDSAMYFCASSEGQYYEQYFGPGTRLTVT.